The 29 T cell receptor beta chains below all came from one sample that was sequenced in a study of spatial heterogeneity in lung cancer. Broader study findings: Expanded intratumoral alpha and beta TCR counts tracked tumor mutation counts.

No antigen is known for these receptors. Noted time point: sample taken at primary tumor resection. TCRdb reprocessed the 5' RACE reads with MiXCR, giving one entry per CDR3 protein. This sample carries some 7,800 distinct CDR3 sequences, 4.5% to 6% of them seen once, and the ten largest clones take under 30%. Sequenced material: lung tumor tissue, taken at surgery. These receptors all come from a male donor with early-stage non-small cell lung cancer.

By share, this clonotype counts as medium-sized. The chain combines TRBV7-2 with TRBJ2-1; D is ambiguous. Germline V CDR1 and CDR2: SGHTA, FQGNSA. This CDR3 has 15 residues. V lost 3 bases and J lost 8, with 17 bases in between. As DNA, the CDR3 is TGTGCCAGCAGCTTCGTCCGAACCCTTAGGGATGAGCAGTTCTTC. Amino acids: CASSFVRTLRDEQFF.

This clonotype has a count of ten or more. CDR3 region: CASSGGPGTEAFF. CDR3 DNA sequence: TGTGCCAGCAGTGGGGGGCCGGGAACTGAAGCTTTCTTT. The rearrangement uses TRBV2 and TRBJ1-1; tentatively, D is TRBD1 (6 bases). This CDR3 is 13 amino acids long. Germline loops: CDR1 SNHLY, CDR2 FYNNEI. V was cut by 4 bases and J by 5 bases, with 11 bases left in between.

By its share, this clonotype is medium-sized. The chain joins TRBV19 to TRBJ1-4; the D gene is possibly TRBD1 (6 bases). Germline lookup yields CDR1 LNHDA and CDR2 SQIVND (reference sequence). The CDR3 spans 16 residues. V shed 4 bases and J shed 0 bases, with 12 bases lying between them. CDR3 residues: CASSTGQITTNEKLFF. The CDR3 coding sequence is TGTGCCAGTAGTACAGGACAGATAACAACTAATGAAAAACTGTTTTTT. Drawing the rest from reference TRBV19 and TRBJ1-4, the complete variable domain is DGGITQSPKYLFRKEGQNVTLSCEQNLNHDAMYWYRQDPGQGLRLIYYSQIVNDFQKGDIAEGYSVSREKKESFPLTVTSAQKNPTAFYLCASSTGQITTNEKLFFGSGTQLSVL.

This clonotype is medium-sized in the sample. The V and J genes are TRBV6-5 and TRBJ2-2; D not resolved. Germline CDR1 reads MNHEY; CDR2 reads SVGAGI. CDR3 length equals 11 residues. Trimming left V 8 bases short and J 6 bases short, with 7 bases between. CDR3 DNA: TGTGCCAGCTGGTCGTCCGGGGAGCTGTTTTTT. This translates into CASWSSGELFF.

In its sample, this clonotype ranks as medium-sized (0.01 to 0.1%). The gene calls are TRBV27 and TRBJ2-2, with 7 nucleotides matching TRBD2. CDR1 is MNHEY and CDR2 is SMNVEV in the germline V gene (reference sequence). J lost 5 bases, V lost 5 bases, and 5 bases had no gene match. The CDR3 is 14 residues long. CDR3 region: CASSVGLGTGELFF. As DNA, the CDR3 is TGTGCCAGCAGTGTCGGACTAGGAACCGGGGAGCTGTTTTTT.

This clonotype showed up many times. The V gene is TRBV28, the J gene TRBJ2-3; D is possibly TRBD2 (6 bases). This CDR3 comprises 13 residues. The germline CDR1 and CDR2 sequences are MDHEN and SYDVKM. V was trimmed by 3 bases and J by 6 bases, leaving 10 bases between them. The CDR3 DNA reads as TGTGCCAGCAGTTTGCCGGGAGCCGATACGCAGTATTTT. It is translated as CASSLPGADTQYF.

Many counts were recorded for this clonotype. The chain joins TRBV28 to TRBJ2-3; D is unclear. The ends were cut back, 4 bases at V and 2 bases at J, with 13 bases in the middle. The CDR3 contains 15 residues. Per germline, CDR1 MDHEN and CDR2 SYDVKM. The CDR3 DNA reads TGTGCCAGCAGTTCCCTTTCGGCGGACACAGATACGCAGTATTTT. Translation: CASSSLSADTDTQYF.

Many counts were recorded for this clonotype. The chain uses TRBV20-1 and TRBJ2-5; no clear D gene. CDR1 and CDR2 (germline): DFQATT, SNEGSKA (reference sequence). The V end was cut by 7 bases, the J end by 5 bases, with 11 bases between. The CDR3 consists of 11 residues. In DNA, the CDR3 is TGCAGTGGAGGAAATTGGGAGACCCAGTACTTC. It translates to CSGGNWETQYF.

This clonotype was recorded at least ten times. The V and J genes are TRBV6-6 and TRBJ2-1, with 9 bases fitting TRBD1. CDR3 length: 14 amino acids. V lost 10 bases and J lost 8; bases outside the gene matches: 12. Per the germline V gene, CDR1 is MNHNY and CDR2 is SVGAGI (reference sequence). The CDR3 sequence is CATKQGDRGDEQFF. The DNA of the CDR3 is TGTGCCACCAAGCAGGGAGACAGGGGGGATGAGCAGTTCTTC.

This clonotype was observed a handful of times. Written as DNA, the CDR3 is TGTGCCAGCAGTGAACGGCGGGACGTGCCCCAGCATTTT. This gives the protein CASSERRDVPQHF. The chain has TRBV6-1 and TRBJ1-5, with D maybe TRBD1 (5 bases). CDR1 is MNHNS and CDR2 is SASEGT in the germline V gene. V shed 2 bases and J shed 9 bases, with 11 bases lying between them. CDR3 length: 13 amino acids.

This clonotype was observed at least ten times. The DNA for the CDR3 is TGCGCCAGCAGCCCGACCCCCAAGGCGGAGACCCAGTACTTC. This gives the protein CASSPTPKAETQYF. J is TRBJ2-5 and V is TRBV5-1; D is unclear. Germline V gene lookup returns CDR1 SGHRS and CDR2 YFSETQ. V shed 4 bases and J shed 5 bases, with 15 bases lying between them. The CDR3 covers 14 residues.

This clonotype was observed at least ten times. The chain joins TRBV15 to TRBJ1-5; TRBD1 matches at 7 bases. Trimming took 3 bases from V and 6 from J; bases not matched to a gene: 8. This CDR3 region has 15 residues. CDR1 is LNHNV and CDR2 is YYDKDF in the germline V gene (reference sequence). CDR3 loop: CATSSPDRKLQPQHF. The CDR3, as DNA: TGTGCCACCAGCAGTCCGGACAGGAAACTTCAGCCCCAGCATTTT.

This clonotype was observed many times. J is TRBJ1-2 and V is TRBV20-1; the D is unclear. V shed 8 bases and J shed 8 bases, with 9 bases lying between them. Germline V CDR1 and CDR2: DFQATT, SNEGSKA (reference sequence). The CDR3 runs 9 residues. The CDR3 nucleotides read TGCAGTTCCCTCTTAGGCTACACCTTC. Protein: CSSLLGYTF.

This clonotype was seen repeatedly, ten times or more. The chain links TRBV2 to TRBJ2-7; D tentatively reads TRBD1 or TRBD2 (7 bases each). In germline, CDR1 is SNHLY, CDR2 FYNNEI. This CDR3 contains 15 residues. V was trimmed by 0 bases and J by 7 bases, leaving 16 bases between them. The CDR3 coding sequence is TGTGCCAGCAGTGAAGCGGGGAGGGACAGAACAGAGCAGTACTTC. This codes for CASSEAGRDRTEQYF.

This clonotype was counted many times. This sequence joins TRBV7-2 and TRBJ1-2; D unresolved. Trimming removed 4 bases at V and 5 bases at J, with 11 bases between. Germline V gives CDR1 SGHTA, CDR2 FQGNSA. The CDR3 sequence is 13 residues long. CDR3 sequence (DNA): TGTGCCAGCAGCTCAGTTCGAGGGTATGGCTACACCTTC. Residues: CASSSVRGYGYTF.

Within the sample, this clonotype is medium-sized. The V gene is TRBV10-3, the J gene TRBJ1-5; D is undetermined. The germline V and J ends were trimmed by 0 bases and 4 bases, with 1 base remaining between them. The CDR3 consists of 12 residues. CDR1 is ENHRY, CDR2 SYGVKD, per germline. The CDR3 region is CAISESNQPQHF. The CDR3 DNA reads TGTGCCATCAGTGAGTCGAATCAGCCCCAGCATTTT.

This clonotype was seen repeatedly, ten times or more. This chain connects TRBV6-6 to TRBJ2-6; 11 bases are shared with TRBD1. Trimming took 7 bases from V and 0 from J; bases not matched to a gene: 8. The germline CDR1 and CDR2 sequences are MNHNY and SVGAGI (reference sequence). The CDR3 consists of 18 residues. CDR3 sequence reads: CASTSLGTGGSGANVLTF. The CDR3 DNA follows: TGTGCCAGCACCTCACTTGGGACAGGGGGCTCTGGGGCCAACGTCCTGACTTTC.

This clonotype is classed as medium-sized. The CDR3 protein is CSVGSRDQPQHF. The CDR3 nucleotides are TGCAGCGTTGGGTCCAGGGATCAGCCCCAGCATTTT. This rearrangement joins TRBV29-1 to TRBJ1-5; D perhaps matches TRBD1 (5 bases). This CDR3 comprises 12 residues. The V and J ends lost 4 bases and 5 bases respectively, with 9 bases between them. The germline gives CDR1 SQVTM, CDR2 ANQGSEA. Combining the CDR3 with reference TRBV29-1 and TRBJ1-5 gives the whole variable domain SAVISQKPSRDICQRGTSLTIQCQVDSQVTMMFWYRQQPGQSLTLIATANQGSEATYESGFVIDKFPISRPNLTFSTLTVSNMSPEDSSIYLCSVGSRDQPQHFGDGTRLSIL.

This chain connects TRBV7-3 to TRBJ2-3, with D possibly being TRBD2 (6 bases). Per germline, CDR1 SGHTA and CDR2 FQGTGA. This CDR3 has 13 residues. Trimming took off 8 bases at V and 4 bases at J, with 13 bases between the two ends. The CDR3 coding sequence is TGTGCCAGCTCTCGGGAGATCGCAGATACGCAGTATTTT. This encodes CASSREIADTQYF.

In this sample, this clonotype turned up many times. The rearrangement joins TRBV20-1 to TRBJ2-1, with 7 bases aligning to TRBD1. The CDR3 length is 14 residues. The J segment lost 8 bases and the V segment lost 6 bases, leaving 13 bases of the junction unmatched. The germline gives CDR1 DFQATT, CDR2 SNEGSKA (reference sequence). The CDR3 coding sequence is TGCAGTGCCTTTGGACAGGCGCTGGGCTATGAGCAGTTCTTC. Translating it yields CSAFGQALGYEQFF.

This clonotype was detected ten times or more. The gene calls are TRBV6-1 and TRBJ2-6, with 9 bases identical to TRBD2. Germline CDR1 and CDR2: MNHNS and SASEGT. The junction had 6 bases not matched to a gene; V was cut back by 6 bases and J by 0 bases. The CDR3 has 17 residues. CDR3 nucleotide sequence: TGTGCCAGCAGAATACTAGCGGGTATCTCTGGGGCCAACGTCCTGACTTTC. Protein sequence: CASRILAGISGANVLTF.

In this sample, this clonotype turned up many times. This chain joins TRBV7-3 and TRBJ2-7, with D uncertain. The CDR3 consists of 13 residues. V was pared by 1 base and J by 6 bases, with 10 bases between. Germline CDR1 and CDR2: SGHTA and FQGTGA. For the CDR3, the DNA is TGTGCCAGCAGCTTAAGGCCCGTTGGCGAGCAGTACTTC. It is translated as CASSLRPVGEQYF.

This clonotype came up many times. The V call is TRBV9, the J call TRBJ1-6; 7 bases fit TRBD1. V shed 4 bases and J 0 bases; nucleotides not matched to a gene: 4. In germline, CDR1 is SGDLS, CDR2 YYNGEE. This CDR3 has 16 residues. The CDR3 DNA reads TGTGCCAGCAGCAAGGGACAGAACTCCTATAATTCACCCCTCCACTTT. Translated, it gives CASSKGQNSYNSPLHF.

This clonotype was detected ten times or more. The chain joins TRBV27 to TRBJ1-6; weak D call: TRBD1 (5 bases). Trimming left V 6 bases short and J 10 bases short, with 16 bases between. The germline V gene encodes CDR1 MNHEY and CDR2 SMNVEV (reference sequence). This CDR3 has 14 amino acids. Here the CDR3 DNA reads TGTGCCAGCAGAGGGACGGAGCGGTTGTCACCCCTCCACTTT. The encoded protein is CASRGTERLSPLHF.

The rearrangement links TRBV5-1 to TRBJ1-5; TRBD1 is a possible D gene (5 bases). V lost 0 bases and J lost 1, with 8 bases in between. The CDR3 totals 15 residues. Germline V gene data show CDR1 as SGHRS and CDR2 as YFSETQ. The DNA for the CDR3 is TGCGCCAGCAGCTTGGGAGGGACGAGCAATCAGCCCCAGCATTTT. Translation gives CASSLGGTSNQPQHF.

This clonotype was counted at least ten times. CDR3 DNA: TGTGCCAGCAGCCGTGACAGGGAATACGAGCAGTACTTC. The encoded protein is CASSRDREYEQYF. The genes are TRBV7-8 and TRBJ2-7, with 7 bases fitting TRBD1. With V trimmed by 5 bases and J by 4 bases, 5 bases remained unmatched. The CDR3 contains 13 residues. The germline V gene has CDR1 SGHVS and CDR2 FQNEAQ.

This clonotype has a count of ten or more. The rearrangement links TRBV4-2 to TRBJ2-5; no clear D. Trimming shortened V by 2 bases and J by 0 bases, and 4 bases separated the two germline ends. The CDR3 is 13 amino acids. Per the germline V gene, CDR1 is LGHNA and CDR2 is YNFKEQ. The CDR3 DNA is TGTGCCAGCAGCCAAAATAACCAAGAGACCCAGTACTTC. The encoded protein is CASSQNNQETQYF.

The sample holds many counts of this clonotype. CDR3 region: CASRTGATFNSPLHF. The CDR3 nucleotides are TGTGCCAGCAGAACAGGGGCCACGTTTAATTCACCCCTCCACTTT. The V gene is TRBV28, the J gene TRBJ1-6, with 7 nucleotides matching TRBD1. With V trimmed by 6 bases and J by 6 bases, 8 bases remained unmatched. Germline V gene lookup returns CDR1 MDHEN and CDR2 SYDVKM. This CDR3 has 15 amino acids. Using reference TRBV28 and TRBJ1-6 for the parts outside the CDR3, the full variable domain is DVKVTQSSRYLVKRTGEKVFLECVQDMDHENMFWYRQDPGLGLRLIYFSYDVKMKEKGDIPEGYSVSREKKERFSLILESASTNQTSMYLCASRTGATFNSPLHFGNGTRLTVT.

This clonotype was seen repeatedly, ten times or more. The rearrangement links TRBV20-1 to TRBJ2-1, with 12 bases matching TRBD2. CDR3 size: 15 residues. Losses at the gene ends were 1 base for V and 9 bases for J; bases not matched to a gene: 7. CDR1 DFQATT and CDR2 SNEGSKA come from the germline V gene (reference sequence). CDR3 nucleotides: TGCAGTGCTAGAGTGACTAGCGGGAGTGGTATTGAGCAGTTCTTC. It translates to CSARVTSGSGIEQFF.